These 7 T cell receptor beta chains came from one sample sequenced in a study of cytomegalovirus exposure and HLA in healthy donors. PCR employed 60 Vbeta and 13 Jbeta primers. Repertoires were generated with immunoSEQ multiplex PCR, while TCRdb's copy carries only in-frame clones and drops some. Altogether 150,000 to 200,000 clones are present, roughly 72% being singletons, with the ten largest covering roughly 2%. The sequenced sample was PBMCs. The receptors here all came from a man aged 25 to 45 in good health and CMV-seronegative.

This chain connects TRBV28 to TRBJ2-1; 9 bases line up with TRBD2. The ends lost 5 bases at V and 7 bases at J; junction bases unmatched: 12. CDR1 is MDHEN, CDR2 SYDVKM, per germline. This CDR3 is built from 16 residues. CDR3 amino acids: CASSTQTSGWVNEQFF. CDR3 sequence (DNA): TGTGCCAGCAGTACCCAGACTAGCGGATGGGTGAATGAGCAGTTCTTC. The complete variable domain, with remaining parts taken from reference TRBV28 and TRBJ2-1, reads DVKVTQSSRYLVKRTGEKVFLECVQDMDHENMFWYRQDPGLGLRLIYFSYDVKMKEKGDIPEGYSVSREKKERFSLILESASTNQTSMYLCASSTQTSGWVNEQFFGPGTRLTVL.

This chain connects TRBV19 to TRBJ1-5; 10 nucleotides agree with TRBD1. There are 14 residues in the CDR3. Per the germline V gene, CDR1 is LNHDA and CDR2 is SQIVND (reference sequence). With V trimmed by 6 bases and J by 7 bases, 6 bases remained unmatched. CDR3 residues: CASRPTGGIQPQHF. The CDR3 DNA is TGTGCCAGTAGACCGACAGGGGGCATCCAGCCCCAGCATTTT.

This clone has just a few counts. V is TRBV29-1 and J is TRBJ2-1; D perhaps matches TRBD2 (6 bases). CDR3 size: 15 residues. CDR1 and CDR2 from the germline V gene are SQVTM and ANQGSEA. Trimming pared 4 bases from V and 0 bases from J, leaving 13 bases between. The CDR3 region is CSVVEGLSSYNEQFF. The CDR3 region has the DNA TGCAGCGTTGTGGAGGGGTTGAGCTCCTACAATGAGCAGTTCTTC.

The chain joins TRBV10-1 to TRBJ2-7; D is ambiguous. Germline V gene sequence: CDR1 WNHNN, CDR2 SYGVQD (reference sequence). V lost 3 bases, J lost 2 bases, and 5 bases lay in between. The CDR3 consists of 12 residues. The DNA of the CDR3 is TGCGCCAGCAGTGACCACACCTACGAGCAGTACTTC. Residues: CASSDHTYEQYF.

This chain links TRBV29-1 with TRBJ1-5; D not resolved. The CDR3 totals 13 residues. V lost 4 bases, J lost 7 bases, and 14 bases lay in between. Germline V gene lookup returns CDR1 SQVTM and CDR2 ANQGSEA. The CDR3 coding sequence is TGCAGCGTTGTTATCAGGATCGGCCAGCCCCAGCATTTT. Its translation is CSVVIRIGQPQHF.

This chain uses TRBV13 with TRBJ2-3; the match to TRBD1 covers 7 bases. The CDR3 is 17 amino acids. J was trimmed by 1 base and V by 2 bases; bases with no gene match: 9. From germline, CDR1 is PRHDT and CDR2 FYEKMQ (reference sequence). The CDR3 spells CASSLTPGQDGTDTQYF. The CDR3 DNA is TGTGCCAGCAGCTTAACCCCCGGACAGGATGGCACAGATACGCAGTATTTT.

The rearrangement uses TRBV4-1 and TRBJ2-5; D is uncertain. The CDR3 is 13 residues long. V was trimmed by 1 base and J by 5 bases, leaving 8 bases between them. CDR1 is MGHRA and CDR2 is YSYEKL in the germline V gene. CDR3 region: CASSQVSTETQYF. In DNA form, the CDR3 reads TGCGCCAGCAGCCAAGTGTCTACGGAGACCCAGTACTTC.